Listed below are T cell receptor beta chains from one sample, sequenced in a study of blood T cell repertoires in COVID-19. Measured with immunoSEQ multiplex PCR; TCRdb has only the in-frame clones, and not every one. This sample has approximately 110,000 clones; roughly 80% occur once, and the top ten carry 15%. The sequenced sample consisted of peripheral blood. The receptors originated from a woman older than 75 with acute or convalescent COVID-19. Each CDR3 is given without its conserved first and last residue. Size is stated for part of the rows, as once, few or many counts, or as a class when the clone is expanded.

len	abundance	v_gene	CDR3aa
12	.	TRBV5-1	ASSVGDFNQPQH
13	few	TRBV27	ASSLLGTDRGEQY
13	.	TRBV7-9	ASSLIGRGTGELF
12	.	TRBV2	ASQKVRVYNEQF
13	.	TRBV4-1	ASSQGQGLGTEAF
12	.	TRBV5-4	ASFYRGINSPLH
13	.	TRBV25-1	ASSDPGSAKNIQY
13	.	TRBV7-2	ASSQGPGQIYGYT
13	.	TRBV11-2	ASSLDGAATDTQY
13	.	TRBV19	ASSNRREGYNEQF
13	.	TRBV9	ASSVGTLVNEKLF
15	.	TRBV19	ASSRSQFFSGANVLT
9	.	TRBV29-1	SARRASGYT
11	.	TRBV11-3	ASSLSGNNEQF
14	.	TRBV5-1	ASSYLEGGSTDTQY
14	.	TRBV9	ASSPRLAGVTGELF
12	.	TRBV29-1	SVEGSGRANEQF
15	.	TRBV7-6	ASSPVGSEVYTDTQY
10	few	TRBV29-1	SAGQGVETQY
13	.	TRBV19	ASSTFTGELGAQH
14	once	TRBV3-1/TRBV3-2	ASSQGTSRRNTEAF
15	.	TRBV4-1	ASSQVGRTGSTDTQY
13	.	TRBV7-9	ASSLALAGLVVQY
12	.	TRBV18	ASSLTGPGQPQH
15	few	TRBV9	ASSTTGLPSSYNEQF
13	.	TRBV24-1	ATSADRGLTDTQY
14	.	TRBV7-2	ASSLGGGYSYNEQF
12	.	TRBV2	ASSGGTGNYGYT
12	.	TRBV7-9	ASSRSSGANVLT
14	.	TRBV30	AWSVQVGGVTGELF
12	.	TRBV6-1	ASSEGGGHQPQH
14	.	TRBV28	ASSDRTGAPGQPQH
15	.	TRBV28	ASTGTGGAFINKPQH
13	.	TRBV18	ASSPSWDSGNEQF
14	.	TRBV5-6	ASSSGQAFFDYGYT
14	.	TRBV18	ASSPFDGFNTGELF
11	.	TRBV18	ASSPKNTGELF
13	.	TRBV23-1	ASIFPGQHQETQY
12	.	TRBV9	ASSVGITEREQY
11	.	TRBV6-5	ASRGTGFPEAF
10	.	TRBV5-1	ASSLTQDGYT
12	few	TRBV10-1	ASSGTSTYNEQF
12	.	TRBV6-2/TRBV6-3	ASSDSGTRYGYT
14	.	TRBV5-1	ASSLADLGSYNEQF
11	.	TRBV6-5	ASRGLAGNEQF
11	.	TRBV9	ASSTDREETQY
11	.	TRBV5-1	ASSPWTENEQF
11	.	TRBV6-5	ASSRQVGQPQH